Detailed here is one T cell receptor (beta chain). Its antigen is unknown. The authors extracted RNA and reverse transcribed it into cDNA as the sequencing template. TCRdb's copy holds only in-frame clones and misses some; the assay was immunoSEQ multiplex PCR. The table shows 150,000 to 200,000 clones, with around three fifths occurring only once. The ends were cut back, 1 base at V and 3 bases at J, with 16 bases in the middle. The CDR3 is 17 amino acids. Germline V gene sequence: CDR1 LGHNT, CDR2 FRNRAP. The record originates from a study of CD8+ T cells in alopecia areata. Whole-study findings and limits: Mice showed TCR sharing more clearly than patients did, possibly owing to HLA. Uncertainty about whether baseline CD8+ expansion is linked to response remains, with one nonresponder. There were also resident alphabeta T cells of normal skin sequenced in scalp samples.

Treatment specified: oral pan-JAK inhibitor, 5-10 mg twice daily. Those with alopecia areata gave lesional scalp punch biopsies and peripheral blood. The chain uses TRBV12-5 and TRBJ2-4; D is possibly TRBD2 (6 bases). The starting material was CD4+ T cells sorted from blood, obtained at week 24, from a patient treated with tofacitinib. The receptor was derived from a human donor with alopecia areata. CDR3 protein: CASGLAPAPGGKNIQYF. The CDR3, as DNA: TGTGCTAGTGGTTTGGCCCCGGCCCCCGGGGGCAAAAACATTCAGTACTTC.